This TCR beta chain was observed in a study of CD8 T cells in Susac syndrome. Looked up from germline, CDR1 is SGHTA and CDR2 is FQGNSA. The CDR3 is 15 amino acids. V was trimmed by 3 bases and J by 2 bases, leaving 11 bases between them. Reverse transcription used about 0.45 to 1 ug RNA and random hexamers. MiXCR, applied by TCRdb to the immunoSEQ multiplex PCR reads, yields one record per CDR3 protein. The data hold 170,000 or so distinct CDR3 sequences, with approximately 94% observed a single time. The TCR comes from a human donor with Susac syndrome. The sample was CD4+ T cells from PBMCs. The gene calls are TRBV7-2 and TRBJ2-1; D may be TRBD2 (7 bases). The CDR3 nucleotides are TGTGCCAGCAGCTTCCGGGGGGACACCTACAATGAGCAGTTCTTC. As protein: CASSFRGDTYNEQFF.